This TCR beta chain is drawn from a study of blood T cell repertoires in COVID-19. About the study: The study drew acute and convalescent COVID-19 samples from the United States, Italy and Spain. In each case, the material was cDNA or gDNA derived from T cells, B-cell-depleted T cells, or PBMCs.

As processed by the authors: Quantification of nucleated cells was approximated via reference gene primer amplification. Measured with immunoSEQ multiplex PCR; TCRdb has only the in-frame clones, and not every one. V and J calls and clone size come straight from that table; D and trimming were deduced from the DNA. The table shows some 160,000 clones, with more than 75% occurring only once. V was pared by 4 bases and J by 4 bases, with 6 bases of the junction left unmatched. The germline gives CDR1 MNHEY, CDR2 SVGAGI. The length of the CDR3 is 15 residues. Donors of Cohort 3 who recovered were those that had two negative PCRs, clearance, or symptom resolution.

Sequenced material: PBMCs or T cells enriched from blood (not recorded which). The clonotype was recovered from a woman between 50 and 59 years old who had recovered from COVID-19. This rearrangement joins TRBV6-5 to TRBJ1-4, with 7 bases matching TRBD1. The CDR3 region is CASSFGQDLNEKLFF. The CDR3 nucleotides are TGTGCCAGCAGTTTCGGACAGGACCTTAATGAAAAACTGTTTTTT.